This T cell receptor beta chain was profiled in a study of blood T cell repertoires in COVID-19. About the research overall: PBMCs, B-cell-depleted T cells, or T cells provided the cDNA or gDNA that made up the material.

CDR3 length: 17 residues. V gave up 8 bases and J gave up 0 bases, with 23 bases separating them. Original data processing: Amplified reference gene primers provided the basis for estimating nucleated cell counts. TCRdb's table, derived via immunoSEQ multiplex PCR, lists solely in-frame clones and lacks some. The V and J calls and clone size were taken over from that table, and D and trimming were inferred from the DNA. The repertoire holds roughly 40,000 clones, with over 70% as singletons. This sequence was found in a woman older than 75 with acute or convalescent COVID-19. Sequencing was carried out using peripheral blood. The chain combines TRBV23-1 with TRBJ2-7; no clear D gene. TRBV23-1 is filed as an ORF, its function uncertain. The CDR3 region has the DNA TGCGCCAGCCAGCGATACGGTCGGCATCCGAGCTCCTACGAGCAGTACTTC. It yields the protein CASQRYGRHPSSYEQYF.